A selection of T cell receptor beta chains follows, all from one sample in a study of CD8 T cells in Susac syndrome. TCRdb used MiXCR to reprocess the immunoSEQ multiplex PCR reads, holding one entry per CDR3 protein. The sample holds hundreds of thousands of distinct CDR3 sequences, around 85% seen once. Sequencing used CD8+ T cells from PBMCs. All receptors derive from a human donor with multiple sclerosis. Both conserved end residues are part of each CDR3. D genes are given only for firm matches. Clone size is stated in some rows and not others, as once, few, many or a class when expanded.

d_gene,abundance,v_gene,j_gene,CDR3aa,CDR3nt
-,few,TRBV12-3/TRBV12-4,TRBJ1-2,CASSQGTEYGYTF,TGTGCCAGCAGCCAAGGGACGGAGTATGGCTACACCTTC
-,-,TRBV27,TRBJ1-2,CASSFGRWSGYTF,TGTGCCAGCAGTTTCGGCAGGTGGAGTGGCTACACCTTC
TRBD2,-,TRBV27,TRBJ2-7,CASSLYASGYYEQYF,TGTGCCAGCAGTTTATATGCTAGCGGGTACTACGAGCAGTACTTC
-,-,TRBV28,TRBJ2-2,CASSVTPNTGELFF,TGTGCCAGCAGTGTGACACCTAACACCGGGGAGCTGTTTTTT
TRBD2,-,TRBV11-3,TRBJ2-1,CASSPPGTSGRAEQFF,TGTGCCAGCAGCCCCCCGGGGACTAGCGGGAGAGCAGAGCAGTTCTTC
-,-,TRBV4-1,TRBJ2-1,CASSQDLTTYNEQFF,TGCGCCAGCAGCCAAGATCTTACGACTTACAATGAGCAGTTCTTC
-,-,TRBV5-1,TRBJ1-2,CASSSPGTSPLGYGYTF,TGCGCCAGCAGCTCACCCGGGACTTCCCCGCTTGGGTATGGCTACACCTTC
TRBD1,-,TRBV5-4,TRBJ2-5,CASRQSTGGEETQYF,TGTGCCAGCAGGCAGTCGACAGGGGGGGAAGAGACCCAGTACTTC
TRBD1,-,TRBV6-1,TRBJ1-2,CASSFGQGEGGYTF,TGTGCCAGCAGTTTCGGACAGGGGGAAGGTGGCTACACCTTC
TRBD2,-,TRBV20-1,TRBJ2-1,CSASRDGTTFLHEQFF,TGCAGTGCCAGCCGAGATGGGACTACTTTCCTCCATGAGCAGTTCTTC
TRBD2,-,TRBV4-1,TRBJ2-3,CASSGRTAGGADTQYF,TGCGCCAGCAGCGGACGCACCGCGGGGGGCGCAGATACGCAGTATTTT
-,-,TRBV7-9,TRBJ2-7,CASSRGGLDEQYF,TGTGCCAGCAGCCGTGGAGGGCTCGACGAGCAGTACTTC
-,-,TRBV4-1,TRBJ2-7,CASSQEYPGGSYEQYF,TGCGCCAGCAGCCAAGAATATCCAGGGGGGTCCTACGAGCAGTACTTC
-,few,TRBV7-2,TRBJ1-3,CASSSDTGNTIYF,TGTGCCAGCAGCTCTGACACTGGAAACACCATATATTTT
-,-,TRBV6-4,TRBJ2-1,CASSDGDLNEQFF,TGTGCCAGCAGTGACGGGGACTTAAATGAGCAGTTCTTC
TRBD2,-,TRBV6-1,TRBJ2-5,CASSPTLSSLAGTKTQYF,TGTGCCAGCAGCCCAACACTAAGCTCACTAGCGGGGACGAAGACCCAGTACTTC
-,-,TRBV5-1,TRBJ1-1,CASSVWSGTEAFF,TGCGCCAGCAGCGTGTGGAGCGGCACTGAAGCTTTCTTT
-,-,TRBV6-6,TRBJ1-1,CASSYPQGSQNTEAFF,TGTGCCAGCAGTTACCCTCAAGGAAGCCAGAACACTGAAGCTTTCTTT
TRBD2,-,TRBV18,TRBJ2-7,CASSPPGLAGAGEQYF,TGTGCCAGCTCACCCCCGGGACTAGCGGGAGCAGGAGAGCAGTACTTC
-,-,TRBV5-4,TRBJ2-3,CASSLSPWYEGTDTQYF,TGTGCCAGCAGCTTGTCTCCTTGGTATGAGGGCACAGATACGCAGTATTTT
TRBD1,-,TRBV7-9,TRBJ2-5,CASSPRQGPSQETQYF,TGTGCCAGCAGCCCACGACAGGGGCCCAGCCAAGAGACCCAGTACTTC
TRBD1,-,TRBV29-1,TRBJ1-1,CSVEDRGDTEAFF,TGCAGCGTAGAGGACAGGGGGGACACTGAAGCTTTCTTT
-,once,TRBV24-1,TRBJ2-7,CATSDIPQYEQYF,TGTGCCACCAGTGATATACCACAGTACGAGCAGTACTTC
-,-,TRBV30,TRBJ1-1,CAWSEGDGTEAFF,TGTGCCTGGAGTGAAGGGGACGGCACTGAAGCTTTCTTT
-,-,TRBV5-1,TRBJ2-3,CASLLGPATHTDTQYF,TGCGCCAGTCTACTGGGGCCCGCAACCCACACAGATACGCAGTATTTT
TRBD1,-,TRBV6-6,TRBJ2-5,CASSYLDRVQETQYF,TGTGCCAGCAGTTACCTGGACAGGGTGCAAGAGACCCAGTACTTC
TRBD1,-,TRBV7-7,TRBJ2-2,CASSRIHQSGQGGTGELFF,TGTGCCAGCAGCCGAATCCATCAGTCGGGACAGGGCGGGACCGGGGAGCTGTTTTTT
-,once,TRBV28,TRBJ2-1,CASSTTRTTVYNEQFF,TGTGCCAGCAGTACTACCCGGACTACCGTCTACAATGAGCAGTTCTTC
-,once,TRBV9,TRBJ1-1,CASSAPPEGEAFF,TGTGCCAGCAGCGCCCCCCCGGAGGGTGAAGCTTTCTTT
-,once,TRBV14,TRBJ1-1,CASSPWNGGLNTEAFF,TGTGCCAGCAGCCCCTGGAACGGGGGTTTGAACACTGAAGCTTTCTTT
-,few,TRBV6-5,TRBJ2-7,CASSFGQGGSYEQYF,TGTGCCAGCAGTTTTGGACAGGGAGGGTCCTACGAGCAGTACTTC
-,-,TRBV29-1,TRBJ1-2,CSVDEGSDYGYTF,TGCAGCGTTGATGAGGGATCGGACTATGGCTACACCTTC
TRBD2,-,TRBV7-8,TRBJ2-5,CASSFLSGVGETQYF,TGTGCCAGCAGCTTTTTAAGCGGGGTTGGAGAGACCCAGTACTTC
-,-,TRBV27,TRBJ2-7,CASSFGTGLEIGEQYF,TGTGCCAGCAGTTTCGGGACTGGGCTCGAGATTGGCGAGCAGTACTTC
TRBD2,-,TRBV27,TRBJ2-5,CASSLRSGRWETQYF,TGTGCCAGCAGTTTACGTAGCGGGAGGTGGGAGACCCAGTACTTC
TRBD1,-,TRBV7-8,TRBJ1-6,CASSAFRDRGSPLHF,TGTGCCAGCAGCGCATTCCGGGACAGGGGGTCACCCCTCCACTTT
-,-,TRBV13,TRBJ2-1,CASSSSQSSYNEQFF,TGTGCCAGCAGCTCATCTCAGAGCTCCTACAATGAGCAGTTCTTC
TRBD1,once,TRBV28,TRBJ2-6,CASSSSSGTGNSGANVLTF,TGTGCCAGCAGTTCATCCTCCGGGACAGGTAACTCTGGGGCCAACGTCCTGACTTTC
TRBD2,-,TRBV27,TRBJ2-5,CASSYGLAGEAQYF,TGTGCCAGCAGCTATGGACTAGCGGGAGAGGCCCAGTACTTC
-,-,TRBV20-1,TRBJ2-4,CSARARAPLSHIQYF,TGCAGTGCTAGAGCCCGAGCCCCTCTGTCCCACATTCAGTACTTC
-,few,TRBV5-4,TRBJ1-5,CASSQRDSNQPQHF,TGTGCCAGCAGCCAACGGGATAGCAATCAGCCCCAGCATTTT
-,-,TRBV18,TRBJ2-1,CASSPGVSTYNEQFF,TGTGCCAGCTCACCAGGGGTTTCGACCTACAATGAGCAGTTCTTC
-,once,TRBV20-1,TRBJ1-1,CSARDRAAPNTEAFF,TGCAGTGCTAGAGATCGGGCAGCCCCGAACACTGAAGCTTTCTTT
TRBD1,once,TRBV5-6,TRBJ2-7,CASSLVTGGHEQYF,TGTGCCAGCAGCTTGGTAACAGGGGGCCACGAGCAGTACTTC
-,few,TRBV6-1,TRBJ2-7,CASSWRGVSYEQYF,TGTGCCAGCAGCTGGCGAGGGGTCAGCTACGAGCAGTACTTC